Each of the 30 T cell receptor beta chains below was sequenced from the same sample in a study of cytomegalovirus exposure and HLA in healthy donors. With 60 Vbeta and 13 Jbeta primers, the PCR was carried out. Sequenced by immunoSEQ multiplex PCR; TCRdb stores in-frame clones only, minus some. The sample yields approximately 170,000 clones, 77% seen once. The sample taken for sequencing was PBMCs. These TCRs come from a woman in her thirties or forties in good health and CMV-seropositive.

The V call is TRBV19, the J call TRBJ2-7; perhaps TRBD1 as D (6 bases). The CDR3 contains 13 residues. CDR1 LNHDA and CDR2 SQIVND come from the germline V gene (reference sequence). V was clipped by 3 bases and J by 5 bases, with 11 bases between them. The CDR3 is CASSIGTLDEQYF. The CDR3 nucleotides are TGTGCCAGTAGTATCGGGACACTGGACGAGCAGTACTTC. Full variable domain (rest looked up from reference TRBV19 and TRBJ2-7): DGGITQSPKYLFRKEGQNVTLSCEQNLNHDAMYWYRQDPGQGLRLIYYSQIVNDFQKGDIAEGYSVSREKKESFPLTVTSAQKNPTAFYLCASSIGTLDEQYFGPGTRLTVT.

The V call is TRBV5-6, the J call TRBJ1-1; D call uncertain. Germline V CDR1 and CDR2: SGHDT, YYEEEE. The CDR3 consists of 13 residues. The germline V and J ends were trimmed by 3 bases and 3 bases, with 9 bases remaining between them. The CDR3 region is CASSYNTYTEAFF. The CDR3 coding sequence is TGTGCCAGCAGCTACAACACCTACACTGAAGCTTTCTTT.

This clone was recorded a few times. The chain carries TRBV2 and TRBJ1-5, with D hard to call. The CDR3 runs to 15 residues. V was shortened by 0 bases and J by 6 bases, with 12 bases between the two germline ends. Germline assignment: CDR1 SNHLY and CDR2 FYNNEI. CDR3 nucleotides: TGTGCCAGCAGTGAAGCGTCGGGAGTGATTCAGCCCCAGCATTTT. This encodes CASSEASGVIQPQHF.

The rearrangement uses TRBV2 and TRBJ1-1; D is perhaps TRBD1 (5 bases). Germline loops: CDR1 SNHLY, CDR2 FYNNEI. Deletions cut 3 bases from V and 4 bases from J, with 12 bases between. The CDR3 is 14 amino acids. The CDR3: CASSEQGVGTEAFF. The CDR3 region has the DNA TGTGCCAGCAGTGAGCAGGGTGTGGGCACTGAAGCTTTCTTT.

The chain has TRBV9 and TRBJ1-1; tentatively, D is TRBD1 (6 bases). Germline assignment: CDR1 SGDLS and CDR2 YYNGEE. The CDR3 sequence is 14 residues long. Trimming cost V 3 bases and J 5 bases, with 14 bases left between them. The DNA for the CDR3 is TGTGCCAGCAGCGGGGGGGGCGCGGGAACTGAAGCTTTCTTT. It translates to CASSGGGAGTEAFF.

This rearrangement joins TRBV9 to TRBJ2-4; TRBD1 matches at 9 bases. Per the germline V gene, CDR1 is SGDLS and CDR2 is YYNGEE. The CDR3 contains 14 residues. V gave up 4 bases and J gave up 8 bases; unmatched junction bases: 7. The CDR3, as DNA: TGTGCCAGCAGCCCTCGACAGGGGGGGGACATTCAGTACTTC. It encodes CASSPRQGGDIQYF.

This chain connects TRBV7-9 to TRBJ2-5; tentatively, D is TRBD2 (5 bases). Germline V gene sequence: CDR1 SEHNR, CDR2 FQNEAQ (reference sequence). The CDR3 has 12 amino acids. Between the trimmed V and J ends, which lost 5 bases and 5 bases, there was a span of 9 bases. The DNA of the CDR3 is TGTGCCAGCAGCCCCCGAGGGGAGACCCAGTACTTC. Translated, it gives CASSPRGETQYF. Together with reference TRBV7-9 and TRBJ2-5, the CDR3 gives the full variable domain: DTGVSQNPRHKITKRGQNVTFRCDPISEHNRLYWYRQTLGQGPEFLTYFQNEAQLEKSRLLSDRFSAERPKGSFSTLEIQRTEQGDSAMYLCASSPRGETQYFGPGTRLLVL.

The sample holds one count of this clone. The gene calls are TRBV5-4 and TRBJ2-2, with 8 positions matching TRBD2. The germline CDR1 and CDR2 sequences are SGHNT and YYREEE (reference sequence). This CDR3 contains 15 residues. V dropped 0 bases and J dropped 6; count of bases not matched to a gene: 4. CDR3 nucleotide sequence: TGTGCCAGCAGCTTGGGAGCGGGAGTAGCCGGGGAGCTGTTTTTT. It translates to CASSLGAGVAGELFF.

This chain joins TRBV5-4 and TRBJ2-3; D possibly corresponds to TRBD1 (6 bases). CDR1 and CDR2 from the germline V gene are SGHNT and YYREEE (reference sequence). The CDR3 loop spans 15 amino acids. Trimming stripped 3 bases from V and 1 base from J, with 12 bases between. The CDR3: CASSSGQTRTDTQYF. The CDR3 DNA reads TGTGCCAGCAGCTCCGGACAGACCCGCACAGATACGCAGTATTTT.

The V and J genes are TRBV5-6 and TRBJ2-1, with D possibly matching TRBD1 (5 bases). From germline, CDR1 is SGHDT and CDR2 YYEEEE. The CDR3 covers 14 residues. Trimming cost V 4 bases and J 4 bases, with 12 bases left between them. The CDR3 spells CASSLTDRYNEQFF. CDR3 sequence (DNA): TGTGCCAGCAGCCTCACCGACAGATACAATGAGCAGTTCTTC.

This clone is labeled medium-sized (0.01 to 0.1%). This chain connects TRBV27 to TRBJ2-7; D gene unclear. The CDR3 is 13 residues long. Trimming took off 6 bases at V and 0 bases at J, with 9 bases between the two ends. CDR1 and CDR2 (germline): MNHEY, SMNVEV (reference sequence). The CDR3 loop reads CASSSRFSYEQYF. CDR3 DNA sequence: TGTGCCAGCAGCTCGAGATTCTCCTACGAGCAGTACTTC.

The CDR3 nucleotides are TGTGCCAGCAGAGAAACAGGGTTCAATGAGCAGTTCTTC. It translates to CASRETGFNEQFF. The gene calls are TRBV7-9 and TRBJ2-1; perhaps TRBD1 as D (6 bases). Germline assignment: CDR1 SEHNR and CDR2 FQNEAQ (reference sequence). CDR3 length: 13 amino acids. V lost 6 bases, J lost 6 bases, and 12 bases lay in between.

V gene TRBV7-9 combines with J gene TRBJ2-3; 9 nucleotides align to TRBD1. The germline V gene has CDR1 SEHNR and CDR2 FQNEAQ (reference sequence). This CDR3 has 12 residues. V was clipped by 4 bases and J by 13 bases; unmatched bases: 6. CDR3 amino acids: CASSSGQGYEYF. DNA of the CDR3: TGTGCCAGCAGCTCGGGACAGGGATATGAGTATTTT.

V gene TRBV30 combines with J gene TRBJ2-1, with 7 bases identical to TRBD2. Germline V gene lookup returns CDR1 GTSNPN and CDR2 SVGIG (reference sequence). This CDR3 is 15 amino acids long. Trimming at V came to 5 bases and at J to 2 bases, leaving 9 bases not matched to a gene. CDR3 residues: CAWEVAGGTYNEQFF. CDR3 coding DNA: TGTGCCTGGGAAGTAGCGGGCGGTACCTACAATGAGCAGTTCTTC.

Comment on this clone: The sample contains more than one DNA sequence encoding this CDR3. V is TRBV4-3 and J is TRBJ1-3; D might be TRBD1 (6 bases). V gave up 5 bases and J gave up 0 bases, with 8 bases separating them. There are 14 residues in the CDR3. Looked up from germline, CDR1 is LGHNA and CDR2 is YSLEER. CDR3 protein: CASSLGGSGNTIYF. The CDR3 DNA reads TGCGCCAGCAGCTTAGGGGGCTCTGGAAACACCATATATTTT.

The chain employs TRBV5-1 and TRBJ2-1; maybe TRBD1 (5 bases). V was cut by 0 bases and J by 4 bases, with 11 bases left in between. The germline gives CDR1 SGHRS, CDR2 YFSETQ. The CDR3 covers 15 residues. CDR3 sequence: CASSLGQSSYNEQFF. CDR3 sequence (DNA): TGCGCCAGCAGCTTGGGACAGAGTTCTTACAATGAGCAGTTCTTC.

This clone was picked up a small number of times. The chain links TRBV5-1 to TRBJ2-1, with 12 bases aligning to TRBD2. This CDR3 region has 16 residues. Germline CDR1 reads SGHRS; CDR2 reads YFSETQ. The trim removed 1 base at V and 4 bases at J, leaving 3 bases unmatched. CDR3 bases: TGCGCCAGCAGCTTGCGACTAGCGGGAGCTTACAATGAGCAGTTCTTC. As protein: CASSLRLAGAYNEQFF.

In this sample, this clone turned up a few times. The rearrangement uses TRBV29-1 and TRBJ1-2; D gene unclear. The germline gives CDR1 SQVTM, CDR2 ANQGSEA. V shed 6 bases and J shed 4 bases, with 21 bases lying between them. CDR3 length: 15 amino acids. The CDR3 sequence is CSVPMERAFSYGYTF. CDR3 nucleotides: TGCAGCGTACCAATGGAGAGAGCCTTTTCCTATGGCTACACCTTC.

To note about this clone: The same CDR3 is also encoded by other DNA sequences in this sample. The chain joins TRBV7-2 to TRBJ2-7; D not certain. V was pared by 5 bases and J by 2 bases, with 7 bases between. This CDR3 region has 12 residues. Germline CDR1 reads SGHTA; CDR2 reads FQGNSA. This chain's CDR3 is CASSPVPYEQYF. The CDR3 DNA sequence: TGTGCCAGCAGCCCCGTTCCCTACGAGCAGTACTTC.

This clone turned up a few times. The chain is built from TRBV2 and TRBJ1-1; TRBD1 agrees at 8 bases. V lost 2 bases to trimming and J lost 5 bases; unmatched junction nucleotides: 7. The CDR3 is 15 amino acids. CDR1 SNHLY and CDR2 FYNNEI come from the germline V gene. CDR3 sequence (DNA): TGTGCCAGCAGTGAAAAACAGGGGGGATGGACTGAAGCTTTCTTT. It specifies CASSEKQGGWTEAFF.

The rearrangement joins TRBV25-1 to TRBJ1-2; D is undetermined. The CDR3 covers 15 residues. In germline, CDR1 is MGHDK, CDR2 SYGVNS. V lost 1 base and J 4 bases, leaving 13 bases between the germline ends. The DNA for the CDR3 is TGTGCCAGCAGTGAATTCCAGGCGGGAACCTATGGCTACACCTTC. It codes for CASSEFQAGTYGYTF.

This clone was recorded a few times. The rearrangement uses TRBV7-2 and TRBJ1-4; tentative D call: TRBD1 (6 bases). The CDR3 spans 16 residues. Germline CDR1 is SGHTA and CDR2 is FQGNSA. The V end was cut by 2 bases, the J end by 2 bases, with 12 bases between. DNA for the CDR3: TGTGCCAGCAGCTTACGAGGGGGGGGCACTAATGAAAAACTGTTTTTT. Its protein product is CASSLRGGGTNEKLFF. The full variable domain, with the rest looked up from reference TRBV7-2 and TRBJ1-4, is GAGVSQSPSNKVTEKGKDVELRCDPISGHTALYWYRQSLGQGLEFLIYFQGNSAPDKSGLPSDRFSAERTGGSVSTLTIQRTQQEDSAVYLCASSLRGGGTNEKLFFGSGTQLSVL.

V is TRBV2 and J is TRBJ2-1; the D gene is possibly TRBD2 (8 bases). From germline, CDR1 is SNHLY and CDR2 FYNNEI. Trimming removed 3 bases from V and 8 bases from J, with 14 bases in between. CDR3 length: 14 residues. CDR3 nucleotides: TGTGCCAGCAGTGATACGGGAGGGGGCGATGAGCAGTTCTTC. Translation gives CASSDTGGGDEQFF.

J is TRBJ1-5 and V is TRBV15; a weak D match, TRBD1 (6 bases). V gave up 4 bases and J gave up 2 bases, with 12 bases separating them. CDR3 length equals 15 residues. The germline V gene has CDR1 LNHNV and CDR2 YYDKDF (reference sequence). CDR3 sequence: CATSTGETGNQPQHF. The CDR3 nucleotides are TGTGCCACCAGCACAGGGGAGACGGGCAATCAGCCCCAGCATTTT.

For the CDR3, the DNA is TGTGCCAGCAGTCCTGAGCTAGCGGGGGGATCCGAGCAGTACTTC. Its protein is CASSPELAGGSEQYF. The chain uses TRBV7-2 and TRBJ2-7; 11 nucleotides align to TRBD2. CDR1 and CDR2 (germline): SGHTA, FQGNSA. V was clipped by 6 bases and J by 6 bases; unmatched bases: 10. The CDR3 loop spans 15 amino acids.

This chain connects TRBV19 to TRBJ2-1, with 10 positions matching TRBD2. V lost 3 bases and J lost 6; bases outside the gene matches: 14. There are 18 residues in the CDR3. Germline V gene lookup returns CDR1 LNHDA and CDR2 SQIVND (reference sequence). The CDR3: CASSILTSGDTLSNEQFF. The DNA of the CDR3 is TGTGCCAGTAGTATCCTCACTAGCGGGGATACCCTATCCAATGAGCAGTTCTTC. The complete variable domain, with remaining parts taken from reference TRBV19 and TRBJ2-1, reads DGGITQSPKYLFRKEGQNVTLSCEQNLNHDAMYWYRQDPGQGLRLIYYSQIVNDFQKGDIAEGYSVSREKKESFPLTVTSAQKNPTAFYLCASSILTSGDTLSNEQFFGPGTRLTVL.

The rearrangement joins TRBV5-1 to TRBJ2-5, with D unclear. The J call is uncertain, as TRBJ2-7 better fits the DNA end. Germline values: CDR1 SGHRS, CDR2 YFSETQ. The CDR3 length is 15 residues. The CDR3 spells CASSYLGGSSYEQYF. CDR3 in DNA: TGCGCCAGCAGTTACCTAGGTGGAAGCTCCTACGAGCAGTACTTC.

This clone came up a few times. The chain recombines TRBV7-9 with TRBJ1-1; D is uncertain. The germline V gene encodes CDR1 SEHNR and CDR2 FQNEAQ (reference sequence). V lost 11 bases and J lost 3, with 19 bases in between. The length of the CDR3 is 14 residues. CDR3: CAARGSGRDTEAFF. The CDR3 DNA sequence: TGTGCCGCTCGGGGATCGGGTAGGGACACTGAAGCTTTCTTT.

This clone came up a few times. The V gene is TRBV5-4, the J gene TRBJ2-5; D is perhaps TRBD1 (5 bases). The J call may be incorrect, as the DNA end agrees better with TRBJ2-7. The CDR3 totals 14 residues. Germline V gives CDR1 SGHNT, CDR2 YYREEE (reference sequence). CDR3 DNA sequence: TGTGCCAGCAGCTCTAGACAGAGCTCCTACGAGCAGTACTTC. It specifies CASSSRQSSYEQYF.

Only one count was recorded for this clone. This chain uses TRBV4-3 with TRBJ2-7; a weak D match, TRBD2 (7 bases). The length of the CDR3 is 15 residues. Trimming removed 1 base from V and 7 bases from J, with 17 bases in between. Per the germline V gene, CDR1 is LGHNA and CDR2 is YSLEER. CDR3: CASSQVRAGAGEQYF. CDR3 nucleotides: TGCGCCAGCAGCCAAGTAAGGGCGGGGGCGGGGGAGCAGTACTTC.